The 20 T cell receptor beta chains given below trace back to one sample, sequenced in a study of blood T cell repertoires in COVID-19. Sequenced by immunoSEQ multiplex PCR; TCRdb stores in-frame clones only, minus some. The data hold 70,000 to 100,000 clones, with approximately 90% observed a single time. Material for sequencing was peripheral blood. These receptors were taken from a woman of 80 years or more with active COVID-19.

The gene calls are TRBV4-1 and TRBJ1-1, with TRBD1 matching over 7 bases. The V gene's germline CDR1 is MGHRA and CDR2 YSYEKL. CDR3 size: 13 residues. The trim removed 0 bases at V and 11 bases at J, leaving 6 bases unmatched. The CDR3 sequence is CASSQDLDRQAFF. The CDR3 DNA reads as TGCGCCAGCAGCCAAGACTTGGACAGGCAGGCTTTCTTT.

This clone was detected only once. J is TRBJ1-5 and V is TRBV21-1. TRBV21-1 is a listed pseudogene. This CDR3 has 16 amino acids. The CDR3 is CASSPLGGLHNQPQHF. CDR3 coding DNA: TGTGCCAGCAGCCCCCTGGGGGGGCTGCACAACCAGCCCCAGCATTTT.

CDR3 coding DNA: TGTGCCAGCAGTCCAGACAGGGAGATTAGAAACACCATATATTTT. Translating it yields CASSPDREIRNTIYF. The rearrangement links TRBV27 to TRBJ1-3, with 7 bases identical to TRBD1. The CDR3 runs 15 residues. Looked up from germline, CDR1 is MNHEY and CDR2 is SMNVEV (reference sequence). The V segment lost 5 bases and the J segment 5 bases; nucleotides outside the gene matches: 9.

The V and J genes are TRBV7-2 and TRBJ2-3; the D is unclear. V was trimmed by 5 bases and J by 5 bases, leaving 11 bases between them. The length of the CDR3 is 13 residues. The germline gives CDR1 SGHTA, CDR2 FQGNSA. The CDR3 DNA sequence: TGTGCCAGCAGCCCCCAGGCGCGAGATACGCAGTATTTT. Translated, it gives CASSPQARDTQYF.

The genes are TRBV9 and TRBJ2-2; 8 bases map to TRBD1. Trimming at V came to 7 bases and at J to 3 bases, leaving 5 bases not matched to a gene. The CDR3 runs to 14 residues. Germline V gene sequence: CDR1 SGDLS, CDR2 YYNGEE. This chain's CDR3 is CASGRTGYTGELFF. The CDR3, as DNA: TGTGCCAGCGGTCGGACAGGGTACACCGGGGAGCTGTTTTTT.

CDR3 DNA: TGTGCCAGCAGGACTCCGGGACTCTCCTACGAGCAGTACTTC. This codes for CASRTPGLSYEQYF. The J gene is TRBJ2-7, the V gene TRBV6-5; weak D call: TRBD2 (6 bases). Germline assignment: CDR1 MNHEY and CDR2 SVGAGI. V dropped 6 bases and J dropped 0 bases, with 12 bases sitting between them. This CDR3 spans 14 amino acids.

The rearrangement joins TRBV11-2 to TRBJ2-1; D call uncertain. The CDR3 runs 14 residues. Trimming pared 11 bases from V and 0 bases from J, leaving 14 bases between. Germline lookup yields CDR1 SGHAT and CDR2 FQNNGV. The CDR3 DNA reads TGTGCCTGCCAGATGGCCTCCTCCTACAATGAGCAGTTCTTC. Its translation is CACQMASSYNEQFF.

The V call is TRBV5-4, the J call TRBJ2-7; tentative D call: TRBD1 (5 bases). This CDR3 spans 14 amino acids. Deletions cut 2 bases from V and 5 bases from J, with 14 bases between. Germline assignment: CDR1 SGHNT and CDR2 YYREEE (reference sequence). CDR3 sequence reads: CASSLGSPRDEQYF. In DNA, the CDR3 is TGTGCCAGCAGCTTAGGATCACCCAGGGACGAGCAGTACTTC. Based on the CDR3 plus reference TRBV5-4 and TRBJ2-7, the full variable domain is ETGVTQSPTHLIKTRGQQVTLRCSSQSGHNTVSWYQQALGQGPQFIFQYYREEENGRGNFPPRFSGLQFPNYSSELNVNALELDDSALYLCASSLGSPRDEQYFGPGTRLTVT.

A few counts support this clone. The CDR3 DNA follows: TGCGCCGCGCAAAGTTCCGGGACAGGGGAGGTCTACGAGCAGTACTTC. This sequence encodes CAAQSSGTGEVYEQYF. The rearrangement links TRBV10-1 to TRBJ2-7; 10 nucleotides align to TRBD1. The CDR3 consists of 16 residues. The germline V gene has CDR1 WNHNN and CDR2 SYGVQD (reference sequence). After removal of 11 bases from V and 3 bases from J, the junction contained 16 bases not matched to a gene.

The genes are TRBV7-2 and TRBJ2-5; D is unclear. Germline lookup yields CDR1 SGHTA and CDR2 FQGNSA. Deletions cut 5 bases from V and 5 bases from J, with 6 bases between. There are 11 residues in the CDR3. CDR3 in amino acids: CASSLQETQYF. The CDR3 DNA reads TGTGCCAGCAGCCTCCAGGAGACCCAGTACTTC.

In the case of this clone: This specimen includes other DNA sequences encoding the same CDR3. V gene TRBV28 combines with J gene TRBJ2-5, with 9 bases that match TRBD2. Germline CDR1 and CDR2: MDHEN and SYDVKM. The CDR3 has 16 amino acids. Losses at the gene ends were 2 bases for V and 1 base for J; bases not matched to a gene: 5. The CDR3 nucleotides are TGTGCCAGCAGTTTAGAGCTAGCGGGGCTCCAAGAGACCCAGTACTTC. Translating gives CASSLELAGLQETQYF.

The DNA for the CDR3 is TGTGCCAGTAGTATAGATCACTCGCGGCAACAAGAGACCCAGTACTTC. Amino acid sequence: CASSIDHSRQQETQYF. The chain has TRBV19 and TRBJ2-5; no clear D. The V and J ends lost 0 bases and 2 bases respectively, with 13 bases between them. The germline CDR1 and CDR2 sequences are LNHDA and SQIVND (reference sequence). The CDR3 spans 16 residues.

The chain is built from TRBV7-9 and TRBJ1-2; unclear D gene. This CDR3 has 12 amino acids. The germline CDR1 and CDR2 sequences are SEHNR and FQNEAQ (reference sequence). Trimming left V 5 bases short and J 6 bases short, with 10 bases between. This CDR3 reads CASSHAGDGYTF. CDR3 nucleotides: TGTGCCAGCAGCCATGCCGGTGATGGCTACACCTTC.

This clone has a single count. This rearrangement joins TRBV6-2 or TRBV6-3 to TRBJ2-5; 7 bases map to TRBD1. The CDR3 is made up of 15 amino acids. Germline-derived CDR1 and CDR2 are MNHEY and SVGEGT. With 6 bases clipped from V and 1 base from J, the junction kept 8 bases outside the gene matches. The CDR3 loop is CASSYQDRVQETQYF. As DNA, the CDR3 is TGTGCCAGCAGCTATCAAGACAGGGTCCAAGAGACCCAGTACTTC.

This chain uses TRBV28 with TRBJ2-4, with TRBD2 as a possible D gene (6 bases). The germline V and J ends were trimmed by 4 bases and 0 bases, with 7 bases remaining between them. Germline V gene sequence: CDR1 MDHEN, CDR2 SYDVKM. This CDR3 has 14 amino acids. The CDR3 bases are TGTGCCAGCAGTTGGAGGGTAGCCAAAAACATTCAGTACTTC. It yields the protein CASSWRVAKNIQYF.

The chain couples TRBV11-2 to TRBJ1-1; D remains ambiguous. The CDR3 has 13 amino acids. Germline V CDR1 and CDR2: SGHAT, FQNNGV. The germline V and J ends were trimmed by 3 bases and 0 bases, with 5 bases remaining between them. The CDR3 bases are TGTGCCAGCAGCTTTTCTCTGAACACTGAAGCTTTCTTT. Translation gives CASSFSLNTEAFF. The full variable domain, with the rest looked up from reference TRBV11-2 and TRBJ1-1, is EAGVAQSPRYKIIEKRQSVAFWCNPISGHATLYWYQQILGQGPKLLIQFQNNGVVDDSQLPKDRFSAERLKGVDSTLKIQPAKLEDSAVYLCASSFSLNTEAFFGQGTRLTVV.

The gene calls are TRBV5-4 and TRBJ2-1; D may be TRBD2 (6 bases). V was trimmed by 4 bases and J by 5 bases, leaving 16 bases between them. CDR1 is SGHNT, CDR2 YYREEE, per germline (reference sequence). The CDR3 extends over 15 amino acids. CDR3 region: CASSLGDSRDNEQFF. For the CDR3, the DNA is TGTGCCAGCAGCCTCGGGGACTCCCGGGACAATGAGCAGTTCTTC. Full variable domain (rest looked up from reference TRBV5-4 and TRBJ2-1): ETGVTQSPTHLIKTRGQQVTLRCSSQSGHNTVSWYQQALGQGPQFIFQYYREEENGRGNFPPRFSGLQFPNYSSELNVNALELDDSALYLCASSLGDSRDNEQFFGPGTRLTVL.

This sequence joins TRBV7-9 and TRBJ2-1, with 8 bases aligning to TRBD2. Trimming took 4 bases from V and 0 from J; bases not matched to a gene: 2. Germline V CDR1 and CDR2: SEHNR, FQNEAQ (reference sequence). This CDR3 has 15 amino acids. The CDR3, as DNA: TGTGCCAGCAGCTCAACTAGCGGCTCCTACAATGAGCAGTTCTTC. As protein: CASSSTSGSYNEQFF.

The chain couples TRBV5-6 to TRBJ2-3; a weak D match, TRBD1 (6 bases). The V end was cut by 0 bases, the J end by 0 bases, with 8 bases between. Germline CDR1 reads SGHDT; CDR2 reads YYEEEE. This CDR3 is 15 amino acids long. CDR3 sequence (DNA): TGTGCCAGCAGCTTGGGACAGGTTAGCACAGATACGCAGTATTTT. This gives the protein CASSLGQVSTDTQYF.

The V call is TRBV27, the J call TRBJ2-1, with 15 bases aligning to TRBD2. Germline V gene sequence: CDR1 MNHEY, CDR2 SMNVEV (reference sequence). After removal of 3 bases from V and 13 bases from J, the junction contained 7 bases not matched to a gene. CDR3 length: 15 residues. The CDR3 DNA is TGTGCCAGCAGTTTCTCCCTGGGACTAGCGGGAGGACAGTTCTTC. This translates into CASSFSLGLAGGQFF.